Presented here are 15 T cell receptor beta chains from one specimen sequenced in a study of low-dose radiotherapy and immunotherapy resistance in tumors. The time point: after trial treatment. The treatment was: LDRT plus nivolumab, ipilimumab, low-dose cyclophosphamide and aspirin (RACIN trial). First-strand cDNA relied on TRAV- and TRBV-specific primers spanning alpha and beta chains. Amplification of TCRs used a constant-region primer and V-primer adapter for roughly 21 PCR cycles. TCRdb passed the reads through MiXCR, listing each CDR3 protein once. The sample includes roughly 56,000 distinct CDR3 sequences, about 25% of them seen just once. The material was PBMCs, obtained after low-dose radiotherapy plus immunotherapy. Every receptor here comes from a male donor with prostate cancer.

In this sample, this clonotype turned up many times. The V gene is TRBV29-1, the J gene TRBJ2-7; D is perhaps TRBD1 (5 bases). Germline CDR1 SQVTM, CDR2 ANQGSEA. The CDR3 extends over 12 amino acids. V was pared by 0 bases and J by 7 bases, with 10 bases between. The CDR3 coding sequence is TGCAGCGTTGAAGACAGGGTGGGGGAGCAGTACTTC. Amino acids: CSVEDRVGEQYF.

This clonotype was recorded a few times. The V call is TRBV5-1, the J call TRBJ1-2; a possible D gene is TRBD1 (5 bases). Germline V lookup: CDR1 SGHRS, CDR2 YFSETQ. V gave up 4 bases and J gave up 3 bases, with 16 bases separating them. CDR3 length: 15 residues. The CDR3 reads CASSKRDGGDYGYTF. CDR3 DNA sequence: TGCGCCAGCAGCAAAAGGGACGGCGGTGACTATGGCTACACCTTC.

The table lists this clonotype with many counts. The CDR3 here is CASSVTGLLNYGYTF. CDR3 sequence (DNA): TGTGCCAGCAGTGTGACAGGACTACTTAACTATGGCTACACCTTC. The chain couples TRBV28 to TRBJ1-2; maybe TRBD1 (6 bases). Between the trimmed V and J ends, which lost 5 bases and 1 base, there was a span of 14 bases. The germline gives CDR1 MDHEN, CDR2 SYDVKM. The CDR3 extends over 15 amino acids.

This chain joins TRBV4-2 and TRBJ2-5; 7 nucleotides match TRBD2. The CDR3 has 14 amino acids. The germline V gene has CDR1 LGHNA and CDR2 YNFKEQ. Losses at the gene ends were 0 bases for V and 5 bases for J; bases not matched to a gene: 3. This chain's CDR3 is CASSQETSWETQYF. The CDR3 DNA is TGTGCCAGCAGCCAAGAGACTAGCTGGGAGACCCAGTACTTC.

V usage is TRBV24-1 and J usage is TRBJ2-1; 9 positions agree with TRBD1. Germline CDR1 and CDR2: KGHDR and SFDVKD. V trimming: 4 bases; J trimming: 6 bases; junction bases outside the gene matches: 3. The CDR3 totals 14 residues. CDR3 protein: CATSETGGRNEQFF. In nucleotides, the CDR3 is TGTGCCACCAGTGAAACAGGGGGCCGCAATGAGCAGTTCTTC.

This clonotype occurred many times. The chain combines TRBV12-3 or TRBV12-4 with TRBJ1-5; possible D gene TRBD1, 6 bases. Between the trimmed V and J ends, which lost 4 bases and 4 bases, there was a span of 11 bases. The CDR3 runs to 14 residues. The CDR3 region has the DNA TGTGCCAGCAGTTCAACAGGGTTGAATCAGCCCCAGCATTTT. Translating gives CASSSTGLNQPQHF.

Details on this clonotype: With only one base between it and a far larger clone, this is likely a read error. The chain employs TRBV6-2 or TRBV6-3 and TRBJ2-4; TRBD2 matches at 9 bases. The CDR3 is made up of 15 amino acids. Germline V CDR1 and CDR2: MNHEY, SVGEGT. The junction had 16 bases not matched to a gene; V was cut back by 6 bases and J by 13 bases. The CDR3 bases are TGTGCCAGCAGGACTAGCGGTACGAGGTACAATGAGCAGTACTTC. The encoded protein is CASRTSGTRYNEQYF.

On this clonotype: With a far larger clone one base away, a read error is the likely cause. The CDR3 nucleotides read TGTGCCAGCAGTGACGAGACAGCGGGACTAGCGGGAAACAATGAGCAGTTCTTC. As protein: CASSDETAGLAGNNEQFF. The rearrangement uses TRBV6-2 or TRBV6-3 and TRBJ2-1; 13 nucleotides align to TRBD2. The CDR3 runs to 18 residues. The germline CDR1 and CDR2 sequences are MNHEY and SVGEGT. After removal of 5 bases from V and 5 bases from J, the junction contained 12 bases not matched to a gene.

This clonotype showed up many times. The CDR3, as DNA: TGTGCCAGCAGTGCTCCGGGACAGGAGAACTACGAGCAGTACTTC. It is translated as CASSAPGQENYEQYF. The chain uses TRBV28 and TRBJ2-7, with 8 bases fitting TRBD1. J gave up 3 bases and V 5 bases, and 9 bases lay outside the gene matches. CDR1 is MDHEN and CDR2 is SYDVKM in the germline V gene. The CDR3 covers 15 residues. Based on the CDR3 plus reference TRBV28 and TRBJ2-7, the full variable domain is DVKVTQSSRYLVKRTGEKVFLECVQDMDHENMFWYRQDPGLGLRLIYFSYDVKMKEKGDIPEGYSVSREKKERFSLILESASTNQTSMYLCASSAPGQENYEQYFGPGTRLTVT.

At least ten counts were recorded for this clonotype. The CDR3 DNA is TGTGCCAGCAGCTTCGGACAGACCTACGAGCAGTACTTC. This codes for CASSFGQTYEQYF. The chain carries TRBV5-4 and TRBJ2-7; maybe TRBD1 (6 bases). V was pared by 2 bases and J by 2 bases, with 8 bases between. CDR3 size: 13 residues. Germline assignment: CDR1 SGHNT and CDR2 YYREEE (reference sequence).

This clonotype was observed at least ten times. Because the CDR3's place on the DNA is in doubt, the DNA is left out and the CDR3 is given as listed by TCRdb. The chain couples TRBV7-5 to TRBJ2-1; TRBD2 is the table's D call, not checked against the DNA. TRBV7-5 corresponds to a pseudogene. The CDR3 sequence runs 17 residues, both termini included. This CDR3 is CISVPEARTSGYNEQFF.

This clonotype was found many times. This chain's CDR3 is CASSTQAGVTTQYF. CDR3 sequence (DNA): TGTGCCAGTAGTACCCAGGCGGGTGTTACGACGCAGTACTTC. The genes are TRBV19 and TRBJ2-7; the D gene is possibly TRBD2 (5 bases). Germline loops: CDR1 LNHDA, CDR2 SQIVND (reference sequence). CDR3 length equals 14 residues. Trimming took off 4 bases at V and 9 bases at J, with 19 bases between the two ends.

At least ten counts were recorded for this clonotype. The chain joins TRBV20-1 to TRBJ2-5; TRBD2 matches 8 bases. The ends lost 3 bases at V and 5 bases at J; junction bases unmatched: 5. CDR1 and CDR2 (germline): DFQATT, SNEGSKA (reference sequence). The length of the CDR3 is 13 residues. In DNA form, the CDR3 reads TGCAGTGCTAGGACAGCGGGAGAGGAGACCCAGTACTTC. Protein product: CSARTAGEETQYF.

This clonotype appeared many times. CDR3 nucleotides: TGTGCCAGCAGCCGCCTGGGACTAGCGGCAAACAATGAGCAGTTCTTC. It encodes CASSRLGLAANNEQFF. V is TRBV27 and J is TRBJ2-1; 11 bases agree with TRBD2. The V segment lost 6 bases and the J segment 5 bases; nucleotides outside the gene matches: 9. Germline lookup yields CDR1 MNHEY and CDR2 SMNVEV (reference sequence). CDR3 length equals 16 residues.

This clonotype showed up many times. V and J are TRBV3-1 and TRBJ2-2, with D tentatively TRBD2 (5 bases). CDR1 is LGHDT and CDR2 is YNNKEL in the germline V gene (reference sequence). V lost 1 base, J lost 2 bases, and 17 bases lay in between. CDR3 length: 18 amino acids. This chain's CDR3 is CASSQALGVARNTGELFF. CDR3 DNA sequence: TGTGCCAGCAGCCAAGCCCTCGGGGTAGCGAGAAACACCGGGGAGCTGTTTTTT.